Below, 24 T cell receptor beta chains from the same sample are listed, as sequenced in a study of shared clonotypes between healthy human individuals. Profiled with immunoSEQ multiplex PCR; TCRdb holds only in-frame clones, not every one. The sample carries some 2.3 million clones, about 92% recorded once. The sample comprised naive CD4+ T cells from PBMCs. As for subset: CD45RA+ positively selected. Source of these receptors: a man in his late teens or twenties in good health. Some clones in this sample may be carry-over from other donors' samples.

This clone was observed a single time. This chain links TRBV30 with TRBJ2-5; 16 bases line up with TRBD2. The length of the CDR3 is 15 residues. Per germline, CDR1 GTSNPN and CDR2 SVGIG (reference sequence). V trimming: 6 bases; J trimming: 5 bases; junction bases outside the gene matches: 6. The CDR3 reads CACPGLAGGPETQYF. CDR3 bases: TGTGCCTGTCCGGGACTAGCGGGAGGGCCGGAGACCCAGTACTTC.

The J gene is TRBJ1-5, the V gene TRBV5-1; D perhaps matches TRBD1 (6 bases). The CDR3 spans 15 residues. The V end lost 1 base, the J end lost 9 bases, and 17 bases lay between the germline ends. The germline V gene encodes CDR1 SGHRS and CDR2 YFSETQ. The CDR3 nucleotides are TGCGCCAGCAGCTTGACAGGGTCTCGCGATCGGCCCCAGCATTTT. Residues: CASSLTGSRDRPQHF.

This chain joins TRBV15 and TRBJ2-7; TRBD2 matches at 13 bases. Trimming at V came to 2 bases and at J to 1 base, leaving 5 bases not matched to a gene. This CDR3 is built from 17 residues. Per germline, CDR1 LNHNV and CDR2 YYDKDF (reference sequence). The CDR3 DNA reads as TGTGCCACCAGCAGATCACTAGCGGGAGGGCTTTCCTACGAGCAGTACTTC. This sequence encodes CATSRSLAGGLSYEQYF.

The chain links TRBV4-1 to TRBJ2-7, with 8 positions matching TRBD1. Germline loops: CDR1 MGHRA, CDR2 YSYEKL. There are 18 residues in the CDR3. V was clipped by 1 base and J by 3 bases; unmatched bases: 14. The CDR3 here is CASSQGFSGGQGIYEQYF. CDR3 nucleotide sequence: TGCGCCAGCAGCCAAGGATTCAGTGGAGGACAGGGAATCTACGAGCAGTACTTC.

This clone is a singleton in its sample. The J gene is TRBJ1-2, the V gene TRBV6-6; D gene unclear. Germline lookup yields CDR1 MNHNY and CDR2 SVGAGI (reference sequence). The CDR3 runs 13 residues. Trimming left V 8 bases short and J 3 bases short, with 13 bases between. CDR3 sequence reads: CASSRASYYGYTF. CDR3 DNA: TGTGCCAGCTCAAGGGCCAGTTACTATGGCTACACCTTC.

Here the CDR3 reads CASRTDRLNTEAFF. The CDR3 DNA reads TGTGCCAGTAGGACGGACAGATTGAACACTGAAGCTTTCTTT. The chain has TRBV19 and TRBJ1-1; D is possibly TRBD1 (6 bases). The CDR3 covers 14 residues. Germline CDR1 reads LNHDA; CDR2 reads SQIVND (reference sequence). V was clipped by 6 bases and J by 0 bases, with 11 bases between them.

For this clone: This specimen includes other DNA sequences encoding the same CDR3. The CDR3 DNA sequence: TGTGCCAGCAGTCGACAGGGGGCTGAAGCTTTCTTT. It yields the protein CASSRQGAEAFF. This chain connects TRBV6-6 to TRBJ1-1, with 9 bases that match TRBD1. The CDR3 extends over 12 amino acids. J gave up 6 bases and V 5 bases, and 1 base lay outside the gene matches. Germline V CDR1 and CDR2: MNHNY, SVGAGI (reference sequence).

The rearrangement uses TRBV5-5 and TRBJ2-7; no reliable D call. This CDR3 is 12 amino acids long. V was cut by 1 base and J by 4 bases, with 6 bases left in between. Germline V CDR1 and CDR2: SGHKS, YYEKEE (reference sequence). The CDR3 nucleotides are TGTGCCAGCAGCTTGAACCGGTACGAGCAGTACTTC. It codes for CASSLNRYEQYF.

Comments on this clone: Other nucleotide sequences from this sample produce the same CDR3. V usage is TRBV28 and J usage is TRBJ1-2; D gene uncertain. The CDR3 runs to 12 residues. CDR1 and CDR2 (germline): MDHEN, SYDVKM. Trimming pared 2 bases from V and 5 bases from J, leaving 6 bases between. Here the CDR3 reads CASSLGRYGYTF. DNA for the CDR3: TGTGCCAGCAGTTTAGGTAGATATGGCTACACCTTC.

The rearrangement uses TRBV19 and TRBJ2-6, with D unclear. Trimming removed 3 bases at V and 2 bases at J, with 8 bases between. The germline CDR1 and CDR2 sequences are LNHDA and SQIVND (reference sequence). This CDR3 has 15 residues. The CDR3 sequence: CASSIGSPGANVLTF. The DNA for the CDR3 is TGTGCCAGTAGTATTGGCAGTCCTGGGGCCAACGTCCTGACTTTC.

The chain links TRBV29-1 to TRBJ1-6, with D uncertain. Trimming took off 4 bases at V and 6 bases at J, with 10 bases between the two ends. CDR1 and CDR2 from the germline V gene are SQVTM and ANQGSEA. The CDR3 is 13 residues long. In DNA form, the CDR3 reads TGCAGCGTTGGGTGGAGCAGTAATTCACCCCTCCACTTT. It specifies CSVGWSSNSPLHF. Filled out from reference TRBV29-1 and TRBJ1-6, the complete variable domain reads SAVISQKPSRDICQRGTSLTIQCQVDSQVTMMFWYRQQPGQSLTLIATANQGSEATYESGFVIDKFPISRPNLTFSTLTVSNMSPEDSSIYLCSVGWSSNSPLHFGNGTRLTVT.

This clone has a single count. The V gene is TRBV6-1, the J gene TRBJ1-2, with 9 bases matching TRBD1. The CDR3 runs 13 residues. The germline gives CDR1 MNHNS, CDR2 SASEGT. J was trimmed by 8 bases and V by 6 bases; bases with no gene match: 7. The CDR3: CASRKTGGEGYTF. The CDR3 DNA is TGTGCCAGCAGGAAGACAGGGGGAGAGGGCTACACCTTC.

This sequence joins TRBV5-1 and TRBJ2-1; maybe TRBD2 (6 bases). The V and J ends lost 0 bases and 9 bases respectively, with 22 bases between them. Germline CDR1 is SGHRS and CDR2 is YFSETQ. This CDR3 contains 17 residues. CDR3 coding DNA: TGCGCCAGCAGCTTGGAAACTAGCTGGCTAGCCTCGGGTGAGCAGTTCTTC. It is translated as CASSLETSWLASGEQFF.

DNA of the CDR3: TGTGCCAGCAGCCTATCTACGAGGACAGGGAAGGTGGCTTTCTTT. Translating it yields CASSLSTRTGKVAFF. The chain recombines TRBV28 with TRBJ1-1; 8 nucleotides align to TRBD1. V lost 6 bases to trimming and J lost 11 bases; unmatched junction nucleotides: 17. The CDR3 is 15 amino acids. Germline assignment: CDR1 MDHEN and CDR2 SYDVKM. Variable domain in full (rest from reference TRBV28 and TRBJ1-1): DVKVTQSSRYLVKRTGEKVFLECVQDMDHENMFWYRQDPGLGLRLIYFSYDVKMKEKGDIPEGYSVSREKKERFSLILESASTNQTSMYLCASSLSTRTGKVAFFGQGTRLTVV.

CDR3 residues: CASSLVQGTAGGYTF. CDR3 nucleotide sequence: TGCGCCAGCAGCTTGGTCCAGGGCACCGCGGGAGGCTACACCTTC. J is TRBJ1-2 and V is TRBV5-1; a possible D gene is TRBD1 (5 bases). The ends were cut back, 0 bases at V and 8 bases at J, with 17 bases in the middle. The CDR3 consists of 15 residues. Per the germline V gene, CDR1 is SGHRS and CDR2 is YFSETQ. Supplemented by reference TRBV5-1 and TRBJ1-2, the full variable domain reads KAGVTQTPRYLIKTRGQQVTLSCSPISGHRSVSWYQQTPGQGLQFLFEYFSETQRNKGNFPGRFSGRQFSNSRSEMNVSTLELGDSALYLCASSLVQGTAGGYTFGSGTRLTVV.

As concerns this clone: The same CDR3 also results from other DNA sequences found in this sample. This chain uses TRBV5-1 with TRBJ1-2; possibly TRBD1 for D (6 bases). The CDR3 totals 13 residues. Trimming pared 0 bases from V and 3 bases from J, leaving 6 bases between. Germline values: CDR1 SGHRS, CDR2 YFSETQ. For the CDR3, the DNA is TGCGCCAGCAGCTTGGACAGGGACTATGGCTACACCTTC. It specifies CASSLDRDYGYTF.

With respect to this clone: Mismatch with germline at one junction end may stem from a read error. The chain combines TRBV9 with TRBJ1-1; D perhaps matches TRBD1 (5 bases). CDR1 is SGDLS, CDR2 YYNGEE, per germline. This CDR3 region has 13 residues. The CDR3 nucleotides read TGTGCCAGCAGCGCCTACATGGGGGGACGGACCAGTTTT. Residues: CASSAYMGGRTSF.

The chain recombines TRBV9 with TRBJ1-5; 10 bases fit TRBD1. Germline V gives CDR1 SGDLS, CDR2 YYNGEE. V shed 4 bases, J shed 3 bases, and the junction held 10 bases outside the gene matches. There are 17 residues in the CDR3. In nucleotides, the CDR3 is TGTGCCAGCAGCCCAGCGGACAGGGGGTACCTCAATCAGCCCCAGCATTTT. It encodes CASSPADRGYLNQPQHF.

CDR3 in DNA: TGCGCCAGCAGCCAAGAACAGGGGGCCCCAGGGGAGCAGTACTTC. This codes for CASSQEQGAPGEQYF. V gene TRBV4-1 combines with J gene TRBJ2-7; 9 bases fit TRBD1. The CDR3 consists of 15 residues. The germline V gene encodes CDR1 MGHRA and CDR2 YSYEKL. With 0 bases clipped from V and 7 bases from J, the junction kept 7 bases outside the gene matches.

The genes are TRBV28 and TRBJ2-5; 7 nucleotides match TRBD2. J was trimmed by 5 bases and V by 3 bases; bases with no gene match: 9. The CDR3 covers 15 residues. Looked up from germline, CDR1 is MDHEN and CDR2 is SYDVKM. CDR3 coding DNA: TGTGCCAGCAGTTTGACGGGGAGGGTTTATGAGACCCAGTACTTC. Protein sequence: CASSLTGRVYETQYF.

The chain combines TRBV7-3 with TRBJ2-3; 13 positions agree with TRBD2. Per the germline V gene, CDR1 is SGHTA and CDR2 is FQGTGA. J lost 0 bases, V lost 1 base, and 4 bases had no gene match. The CDR3 length is 18 residues. The CDR3 protein is CASSLIGTSGTSTDTQYF. CDR3 sequence (DNA): TGTGCCAGCAGCTTAATTGGGACTAGCGGGACCAGCACAGATACGCAGTATTTT. The entire variable domain, with the rest obtained from reference TRBV7-3 and TRBJ2-3, is as follows: GAGVSQTPSNKVTEKGKYVELRCDPISGHTALYWYRQSLGQGPEFLIYFQGTGAADDSGLPNDRFFAVRPEGSVSTLKIQRTERGDSAVYLCASSLIGTSGTSTDTQYFGPGTRLTVL.

This chain uses TRBV10-3 with TRBJ2-5; 13 bases match TRBD2. CDR3 length equals 16 residues. Unmatched junction bases numbered 5, after V lost 3 bases and J lost 4 bases. Germline-derived CDR1 and CDR2 are ENHRY and SYGVKD. The CDR3 loop reads CAISEILAGGRETQYF. DNA of the CDR3: TGTGCCATCAGTGAAATACTAGCGGGAGGGCGAGAGACCCAGTACTTC.

V usage is TRBV4-2 and J usage is TRBJ1-1; TRBD1 is a possible D gene (5 bases). This CDR3 comprises 15 residues. V was shortened by 6 bases and J by 8 bases, with 22 bases between the two germline ends. Germline V gene data show CDR1 as LGHNA and CDR2 as YNFKEQ. The CDR3 loop is CASRGEHREYSEAFF. In DNA, the CDR3 is TGTGCCAGCAGGGGGGAACATCGGGAGTATTCGGAAGCTTTCTTT.

This chain connects TRBV4-2 to TRBJ1-2; perhaps TRBD1 as D (6 bases). V lost 0 bases to trimming and J lost 7 bases, with 12 bases between them. This CDR3 has 14 residues. In germline, CDR1 is LGHNA, CDR2 YNFKEQ. CDR3 bases: TGTGCCAGCAGCCAAGAGGGGGGGCTGCTTGGCTACACCTTC. It yields the protein CASSQEGGLLGYTF.